The clone carrying this TCR beta chain was seen only a few times. This record comes from a study of blood T cell repertoires in COVID-19. Turning to the study itself: The samples span acute and convalescent COVID-19 from the United States, Italy and Spain. In each case, the material was cDNA or gDNA derived from T cells, B-cell-depleted T cells, or PBMCs.

Source study methods: Reference gene primer amplification yielded estimated nucleated cell counts. TCRdb keeps only in-frame clones here, not all; method: immunoSEQ multiplex PCR. The D gene and trimming were derived from the DNA, and the V and J assignments and clone size from that table. The sample has about 270,000 clones, roughly 83% seen once. Trimming pared 4 bases from V and 2 bases from J, leaving 13 bases between. The CDR3 has 15 residues. The germline gives CDR1 SEHNR, CDR2 FQNEAQ (reference sequence). Followed over time, Seattle patients had been enrolled while infection was active. The gene calls are TRBV7-9 and TRBJ2-3; maybe TRBD1 (6 bases). The receptor's source is a human donor with COVID-19, enrolled during active disease. The donor label of this sample is uncertain. Material for sequencing was peripheral blood. In DNA, the CDR3 is TGTGCCAGCAGCTCGAGGACAGAACTCACAGATACGCAGTATTTT. As protein: CASSSRTELTDTQYF. The variable domain in full, completed from reference TRBV7-9 and TRBJ2-3, reads DTGVSQNPRHKITKRGQNVTFRCDPISEHNRLYWYRQTLGQGPEFLTYFQNEAQLEKSRLLSDRFSAERPKGSFSTLEIQRTEQGDSAMYLCASSSRTELTDTQYFGPGTRLTVL.